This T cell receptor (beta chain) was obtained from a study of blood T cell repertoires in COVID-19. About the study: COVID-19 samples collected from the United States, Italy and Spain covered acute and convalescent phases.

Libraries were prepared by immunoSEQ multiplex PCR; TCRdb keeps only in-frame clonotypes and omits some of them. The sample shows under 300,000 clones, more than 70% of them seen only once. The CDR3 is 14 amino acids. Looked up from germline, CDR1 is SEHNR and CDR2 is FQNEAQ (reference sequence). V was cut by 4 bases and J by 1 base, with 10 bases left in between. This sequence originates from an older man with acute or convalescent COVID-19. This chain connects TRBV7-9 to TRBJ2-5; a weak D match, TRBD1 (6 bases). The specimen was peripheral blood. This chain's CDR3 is CASSWSRGQETQYF. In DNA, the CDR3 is TGTGCCAGCAGCTGGTCCAGGGGCCAAGAGACCCAGTACTTC.